The entry that follows covers one T cell receptor (beta chain) sequence. Antigen specificity is unknown. Measured with immunoSEQ multiplex PCR; TCRdb has only the in-frame clones, and not every one. The sample holds roughly 56,000 clones; roughly nine tenths are singletons and the top ten take approximately 15%. Germline V gene lookup returns CDR1 SNHLY and CDR2 FYNNEI. The CDR3 covers 14 residues. Trimming left V 8 bases short and J 2 bases short, with 15 bases between. Donors were drawn from the approximately 120-subject validation cohort, separate from the roughly 670-subject first cohort. These data originate in a study of cytomegalovirus exposure and HLA in healthy donors. Overall study context: The 95 to 150 validation repertoires, a later analysis reported, used the same platform as the roughly 710 first-cohort repertoires. General observations from the study: Reports credit the classifier with highly specific, highly sensitive diagnosis of cytomegalovirus status.

J is TRBJ1-2 and V is TRBV2; no reliable D call. This receptor was obtained from a woman younger than 30 in good health and CMV-seronegative. The source material was PBMCs. CDR3 DNA: TGTGCCAGCGGAGAGGGCGGGTCGAACTATGGCTACACCTTC. It encodes CASGEGGSNYGYTF.